Listed below are T cell receptor beta chains from one sample, sequenced in a study of cytomegalovirus exposure and HLA in healthy donors. Using immunoSEQ multiplex PCR, the repertoire was profiled, and TCRdb retains in-frame clones only, with some absent. Seen here are more than 60,000 clones, 74% observed once, and the top ten hold over 7.5%. The source material was PBMCs. The receptors originated from a man aged 40-50 years in good health and CMV-seropositive. The CDR3 runs from the conserved cysteine through the conserved F or W. The D gene is left open where the match is weak.

v_call d_call cdr3_aa
TRBV11-2 TRBD1 CASSLGVGQGAGTEAFF
TRBV27 . CASSLRDRLDGYTF
TRBV6-1 TRBD2 CASSEYGLAGATRPYEQYF
TRBV5-4 . CASSLAGDGGANVLTF
TRBV7-2 TRBD1 CASSSRQGDSPLHF
TRBV28 . CASSLRVDDGYTF
TRBV27 . CASSLAPGMNTEAFF
TRBV12-5 TRBD2 CASGLVMLAGRPTYNEQFF
TRBV7-2 . CASSLEIGAGEQFF
TRBV29-1 TRBD1 CSEKTGGGETQYF
TRBV6-5 TRBD1 CASSHRPGGGSPLHF
TRBV5-4 TRBD1 CASSLGTGQETQYF
TRBV15 . CATSRADSPLHF
TRBV7-7 . CASSLEQGGETQYF
TRBV6-5 TRBD1 CASSFSGTALYGYTF
TRBV2 TRBD1 CASNAGQGGQPQHF
TRBV5-6 TRBD1 CASSLQGAREKLFF
TRBV29-1 . CSVEDQGPHSYEQYF
TRBV9 . CASSVVGGANTGELFF
TRBV4-3 . CASSQRVGGEGYNEQFF
TRBV28 TRBD2 CASGRAVYEQYF
TRBV28 . CASMPLRVFKTGELFF
TRBV4-2 . CASSQEGRSTDTQYF
TRBV7-2 . CASSLDRESSYEQYF
TRBV6-5 TRBD1 CASSYDRANYGYTF
TRBV6-5 TRBD1 CASSRTGPYNEQFF
TRBV4-1 . CASSQGEQDGNYEQYF
TRBV7-9 TRBD2 CASSLGLAGSTDTQYF
TRBV30 . CAWSFGGAEKFF
TRBV5-1 . CASSNNQGRDYGYTF
TRBV21-1 . CASSNRQESSYNSPLHF
TRBV5-4 . CASSRDSDTQYF
TRBV5-4 TRBD1 CASSQDRGQMWVMSTEAFF
TRBV15 TRBD2 CATSRRGGRAYNEQFF
TRBV7-2 TRBD1 CASSLGLTGVFREQFF
TRBV5-4 . CASSLVDGAYEQYF
TRBV19 . CASSIGLVETQYF
TRBV2 TRBD1 CASSYRGSYNEQFF
TRBV9 . CASSVGRGSDTQYF
TRBV7-2 TRBD2 CASSLAPAGAKGTQYF
TRBV11-2 TRBD1 CASSPSGAGQGEETQYF
TRBV10-3 TRBD1 CAISVRDRTGELFF
TRBV7-2 TRBD2 CASRRLAGALSTDTQYF
TRBV5-1 TRBD2 CASTPSGNTGELFF
TRBV6-6 TRBD1 CASSARTGVETQYF
TRBV28 TRBD2 CATSSGRYEQYF
TRBV7-9 . CASSLVGIGLEQYF
TRBV19 TRBD1 CASSNPGTGGFEAFF
TRBV7-8 TRBD2 CASSLVPSGGESTGELFF
TRBV25-1 . CASSEYIGQGRTDTQYF
TRBV7-9 . CASRPEGGPYEQFF
TRBV30 . CAWSYSQETQYF
TRBV7-6 . CASSLTGSTYEQYF
TRBV7-2 . CASSPLGQNPTDTQYF
TRBV7-2 TRBD1 CASSSPDRVYEQYF
TRBV29-1 TRBD2 CSVGIAGGPKDTQYF
TRBV19 . CASTNFRFPNTGELFF
TRBV6-5 TRBD2 CASSYSGTSPSGEQFF
TRBV4-3 . CASSHDRGVLYF